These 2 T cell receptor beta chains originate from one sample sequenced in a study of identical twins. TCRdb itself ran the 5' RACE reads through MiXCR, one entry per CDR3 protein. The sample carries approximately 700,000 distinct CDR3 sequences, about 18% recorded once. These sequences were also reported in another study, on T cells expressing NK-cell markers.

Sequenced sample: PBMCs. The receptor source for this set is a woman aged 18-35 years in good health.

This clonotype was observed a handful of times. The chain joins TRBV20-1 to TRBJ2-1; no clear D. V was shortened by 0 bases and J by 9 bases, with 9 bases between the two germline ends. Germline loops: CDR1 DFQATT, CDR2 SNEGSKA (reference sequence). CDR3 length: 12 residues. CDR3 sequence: CSARDELLEQFF. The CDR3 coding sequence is TGCAGTGCTAGAGACGAACTGCTTGAGCAGTTCTTC.

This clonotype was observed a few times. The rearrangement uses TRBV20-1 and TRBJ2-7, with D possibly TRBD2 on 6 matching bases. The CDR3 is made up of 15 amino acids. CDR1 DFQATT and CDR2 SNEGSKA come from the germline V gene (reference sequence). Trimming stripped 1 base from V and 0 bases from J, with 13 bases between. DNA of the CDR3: TGCAGTGCTAGAGGGGGACTGATGAGCTCCTACGAGCAGTACTTC. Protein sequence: CSARGGLMSSYEQYF.